This T cell receptor (beta chain) was obtained from a study of blood T cell repertoires in COVID-19. Study background: The origin of the acute and convalescent COVID-19 samples was the United States, Italy and Spain.

The junction had 7 bases not matched to a gene; V was cut back by 6 bases and J by 9 bases. There are 15 residues in the CDR3. Germline values: CDR1 MDHEN, CDR2 SYDVKM. Repertoires were generated with immunoSEQ multiplex PCR, while TCRdb's copy carries only in-frame clones and drops some. Of roughly 330,000 clones listed, more than 75% are singletons. Everyone who took part was about 18 to 89 years old, and they came from about two dozen US areas. Cohorts were based on clinical histories the participants reported. The chain links TRBV28 to TRBJ2-1; 14 bases are shared with TRBD2. The sequenced sample was PBMCs or T cells enriched from blood (not recorded which). The receptor was isolated from a woman aged 18-35 years who had recovered from COVID-19. In DNA form, the CDR3 reads TGTGCCAGCAGAGAGACTAGCGGGAGGGCGAGTGAGCAGTTCTTC. It specifies CASRETSGRASEQFF.